Listed below are T cell receptor beta chains from one sample, sequenced in a study of T cells in Graves' hyperthyroidism and ophthalmopathy. Using its own MiXCR run on the multiplex PCR reads, TCRdb lists one record per CDR3 protein. The sample lists about 380,000 distinct CDR3 sequences, less than 20% seen once, with about 38% in the top ten. Specimen: blood. The origin of the receptors is a man between 18 and 29 years old with Graves' ophthalmopathy. Both conserved end residues are part of each CDR3. Fields, in order: clone size, V gene, D gene, J gene, CDR3 DNA, CDR3 protein. D genes are given only for firm matches. A row's size may be missing; if present it is once, few, many or a size class.

>many|TRBV2|TRBD1|TRBJ2-1
TGTGCCAGCAGCGAGGACAGGGAGCAGTTCTTC
CASSEDREQFF
>.|TRBV20-1|TRBD1|TRBJ1-5
TGCAGCGCGACAGGGGGGGGCCCTCAGCCCCAGCATTTT
CSATGGGPQPQHF
>many|TRBV12-3/TRBV12-4|TRBD1|TRBJ2-2
TGTGCCAGCAGACCACCTACAGGGGATGGAACCGGGGAGCTGTTTTTT
CASRPPTGDGTGELFF
>many|TRBV3-1|TRBD1|TRBJ1-1
TGTGCCAGCAGCCCGCCAGGGGGTACGAACACTGAAGCTTTCTTT
CASSPPGGTNTEAFF
>many|TRBV6-5|.|TRBJ2-7
TGTGCCAGCAGTTACCGAGGTGGCTACGAGCAGTACTTC
CASSYRGGYEQYF
>.|TRBV2|TRBD2|TRBJ2-5
TGTGCCAGCAGCTTCGGGGGTAGCGGGAAGGAAGAGACCCAGTACTTC
CASSFGGSGKEETQYF
>once|TRBV12-3/TRBV12-4|.|TRBJ2-3
TGTGCCAGCAGTTCCCCGGGGCTAACGGGGGCAGGAGATACGCAGTATTTT
CASSSPGLTGAGDTQYF
>many|TRBV5-6|.|TRBJ2-1
TGTGCCAGCAGCTCCTGGTCGGGCAATGAGCAGTTCTTC
CASSSWSGNEQFF
>many|TRBV10-3|TRBD2|TRBJ2-1
TGTGCCATCAGTGAGTCGTTAGCGGGGACCAACTACAATGAGCAGTTCTTC
CAISESLAGTNYNEQFF
>once|TRBV28|TRBD1|TRBJ1-4
TGTGCCAGCACTAAACTGACAGGGGGCCGGGAAAAACTGTTTTTT
CASTKLTGGREKLFF
>.|TRBV6-4|.|TRBJ2-3
TGTGCCAGCAGTGGAAGCGGGCCACAAGATACGCAGTATTTT
CASSGSGPQDTQYF
>many|TRBV12-3/TRBV12-4|TRBD2|TRBJ2-3
TGTGCCAGCAGTCCGACTAGCCCGGTCCAGGGTACGCAGTATTTT
CASSPTSPVQGTQYF
>many|TRBV6-1|.|TRBJ2-3
TGTGCCAGCAGTGATTTCTCAGGGGGGGCCCCAGATACGCAGTATTTT
CASSDFSGGAPDTQYF
>few|TRBV6-4|TRBD2|TRBJ2-1
TGTGCCAGCAGTGACAGGGAGCGGGGGGCCTACAATGAGCAGTTCTTC
CASSDRERGAYNEQFF
>.|TRBV20-1|.|TRBJ1-5
TGCAGTGCTAGTCGTCAGGATTGGCAACAGCCCCAGCATTTT
CSASRQDWQQPQHF
>few|TRBV6-1|TRBD2|TRBJ2-2
TGTGCCAGCAGGTCTAGCGGGGGGCGCGTGGGCGGGGAGCTGTTTTTT
CASRSSGGRVGGELFF